This T cell receptor (beta chain) came from a study of blood T cell repertoires in COVID-19 (dated by TCRdb to about 2020). With regard to the full study: Samples covering the acute and convalescent phases of COVID-19 were provided by collaborators in the United States, Italy and Spain. The samples were drawn from two sources: the first 160 participants of the ongoing ImmuneRACE study, and over 950 subjects contributed by 6 global collaborators. The sample metadata nearly always contained a de-identified subject ID, COVID-19 status, age in years and sex. Where available, HLA class I and class II types were taken from metadata supplied by the sample provider and were not determined by assay-based typing. The material from the prospective study consisted of cDNA or gDNA derived from T cells, B-cell-depleted T cells, or PBMCs. The dataset comprised deeply sampled blood TCRbeta repertoires from subjects exposed to, actively infected with, or recovered from COVID-19. A freely available public database, intended as a resource for researchers studying the immune response to SARS-CoV-2, is where the repertoires were released.

Paper-wide results and their limitations: The amount of clinical and demographic metadata varied by source and participant and was provided uncurated.

This clone was picked up many times. It has no known antigen specificity. Per-base quality was not reported, and no clone a single base away is much larger than it. The CDR3 holds 11 amino acids from the cysteine to the phenylalanine. The DNA shown is the 33-base CDR3, in frame from base 1. V and J are truncated by 7 bases and 9 bases respectively, leaving an intervening sequence of 12 bases. CDR1 ENHRY and CDR2 SYGVKD were looked up in the germline V gene. TCRbeta CDR3 regions were amplified from genomic DNA by means of the immunoSEQ Assay, a bias-controlled multiplex PCR. The published analysis was carried out like this. The number of nucleated cells in each sample was estimated from the amplification of reference gene primers within the assay. Sequence reads were collapsed and filtered to measure the absolute abundance of every unique TCRbeta CDR3 rearrangement. For each sample, productive Simpson clonality was calculated by taking the square root of Simpson's diversity index across productive rearrangements. The table was pulled from immuneACCESS by TCRdb, which kept in-frame rearrangements only. Such tables lose some clones; where checked, under half of the loss comes from unresolved V genes, and the rest has no known cause. The V and J calls and the clone size are those of that table, but D and trimming were determined from the DNA. This sample gives roughly 290,000 clones in total; roughly 86% of them show up just once. Of the sample, 2.1% falls within the top ten clones.

Another Seattle source contributed samples from volunteer blood donors who had recovered from COVID-19. The collaborating institutions used their own protocols to collect whole blood in K2EDTA tubes. For TCRbeta analysis, collaborators shipped samples as frozen whole blood, isolated PBMCs, or DNA extracted from either of those sample types. Input material: peripheral blood. This chain joins TRBV10-3 to TRBJ1-2, with the D segment identity uncertain. The receptor comes from a woman between 25 and 40 years old who had recovered from COVID-19. This receptor has the CDR3 CAINPGSSYTF. The sequence in DNA is TGTGCCATCAATCCGGGGTCGAGCTACACCTTC.